This T cell receptor (beta chain) was obtained from a study of T cell repertoires in aging, cancer and after chemotherapy. Study context: Some 9.4 million TCR reads made up the full dataset. Study-wide points: Across the chemotherapy interval, each cancer cohort showed higher median generation probability, suggesting thymic rebound.

In germline, CDR1 is DFQATT, CDR2 SNEGSKA (reference sequence). Trimming shortened V by 4 bases and J by 2 bases, and 9 bases separated the two germline ends. The CDR3 is 13 residues long. TCR beta rearrangements were amplified from peripheral blood genomic DNA. Multiplex touch-down PCR with TRB-A/B primers amplified rearranged V-D-J TRB sequences. TCRdb reprocessed the multiplex PCR reads via MiXCR and lists one record per CDR3 protein. The table lists under 5,500 distinct CDR3 sequences, less than 30% of them singletons. This clonotype was observed a handful of times. Its matching antigen is unknown.

The sequence came from a human donor with a solid tumor. J is TRBJ1-5 and V is TRBV20-1; maybe TRBD1 (6 bases). The sample was blood. CDR3: CSATGQRNQPQHF. CDR3 in DNA: TGCAGTGCTACTGGACAGCGCAATCAGCCCCAGCATTTT.